Listed below are T cell receptor beta chains from one sample, sequenced in a study of blood T cell repertoires in COVID-19. Only in-frame clones appear in the TCRdb table, and some are missing; sequencing was by immunoSEQ multiplex PCR. This sample carries fewer than 250,000 clones, about 83% of them seen once, and the ten largest clones take roughly 4%. The sample consisted of peripheral blood. Every receptor here comes from a man aged 50 to 59 with acute or convalescent COVID-19. Each CDR3 is given with its conserved first and last residue. A D gene is named only where the DNA matches it firmly. Some rows mark clone size as missing; the rest say once, few, many or name a class of expanded clone.

TRBV7-3	TRBJ2-3	.	TRBD2	CASSFTLAGAQDTQYF	TGTGCCAGCAGCTTTACTCTAGCGGGGGCCCAAGATACGCAGTATTTT
TRBV15	TRBJ1-1	.	TRBD1	CATSKGQGAYTEAFF	TGTGCCACCAGCAAGGGACAGGGGGCCTACACTGAAGCTTTCTTT
TRBV5-1	TRBJ2-5	.	TRBD2	CASSSGALAGGQETQYF	TGCGCCAGCAGCTCAGGGGCCTTAGCGGGAGGCCAAGAGACCCAGTACTTC
TRBV30	TRBJ1-6	few	.	CAWSVLPDKFSPLHF	TGTGCCTGGAGTGTACTCCCCGACAAATTTTCACCCCTCCACTTT
TRBV5-1	TRBJ1-5	.	.	CASSATGTSQPQHF	TGCGCCAGCAGCGCAACAGGGACCAGCCAGCCCCAGCATTTT
TRBV30	TRBJ2-7	once	.	CAWSVQGYEQYF	TGTGCCTGGAGTGTCCAGGGCTACGAGCAGTACTTC
TRBV19	TRBJ2-5	.	.	CASSLAGLAGTQYF	TGTGCCAGTAGTCTCGCGGGCCTAGCAGGGACCCAGTACTTC
TRBV6-1	TRBJ2-3	.	.	CASSALGWRGSTDTQYF	TGTGCCAGCAGTGCCCTGGGCTGGCGCGGGAGCACAGATACGCAGTATTTT
TRBV12-3/TRBV12-4	TRBJ1-5	.	.	CASRQNNQPQHF	TGTGCCAGCAGACAAAATAATCAGCCCCAGCATTTT
TRBV6-5	TRBJ2-7	.	.	CASSLGAGSYEQYF	TGTGCCAGCTCTTTAGGGGCAGGGTCCTACGAGCAGTACTTC
TRBV2	TRBJ2-5	.	TRBD2	CASSPTSEETQYF	TGTGCCAGCAGCCCGACTAGCGAAGAGACCCAGTACTTC
TRBV4-1	TRBJ1-1	.	.	CASSRRAWSNTEAFF	TGCGCCAGCAGCCGACGTGCGTGGAGCAACACTGAAGCTTTCTTT
TRBV6-5	TRBJ1-2	.	.	CASRLAGRSGGYTF	TGTGCCAGCAGATTGGCGGGCAGGTCGGGAGGCTACACCTTC
TRBV6-6	TRBJ1-1	.	.	CASSYPTGNTEAFF	TGTGCCAGCAGTTACCCGACAGGGAACACTGAAGCTTTCTTT
TRBV9	TRBJ2-1	.	.	CASSAWTDSYNEQFF	TGTGCCAGCAGCGCCTGGACAGATTCCTACAATGAGCAGTTCTTC
TRBV5-1	TRBJ2-7	.	.	CASSTQRRGNEQYF	TGCGCCAGCAGCACCCAACGTCGGGGGAACGAGCAGTACTTC
TRBV27	TRBJ1-5	.	.	CASSLRSNQPQHF	TGTGCCAGCAGCTTGAGGAGCAATCAGCCCCAGCATTTT
TRBV27	TRBJ1-3	.	.	CASSPGRALSGNTIYF	TGTGCCAGCAGCCCGGGAAGGGCTCTCTCTGGAAACACCATATATTTT
TRBV25-1	TRBJ2-7	.	TRBD1	CATAGTGFGEQYF	TGTGCCACGGCCGGGACAGGGTTCGGCGAGCAGTACTTC
TRBV4-2	TRBJ1-1	.	.	CASSQVRTNFAGAFF	TGTGCCAGCAGCCAAGTGAGGACGAATTTCGCGGGGGCTTTCTTT
TRBV4-2	TRBJ1-2	.	.	CASSQAGQNYGYTF	TGTGCCAGCAGCCAGGCCGGACAGAACTATGGCTACACCTTC
TRBV4-2	TRBJ2-2	.	TRBD2	CASSYKGLAGVPGELFF	TGTGCCAGCAGCTATAAGGGACTAGCGGGAGTTCCTGGGGAGCTGTTTTTT
TRBV19	TRBJ2-7	.	TRBD1	CASEKGTGVIGEQYF	TGTGCCAGTGAGAAAGGGACAGGGGTTATCGGCGAGCAGTACTTC
TRBV5-5	TRBJ2-1	.	TRBD2	CASSPIAGGYNEQFF	TGTGCCAGCAGCCCCATAGCGGGAGGGTACAATGAGCAGTTCTTC
TRBV27	TRBJ2-1	.	.	CASKVQGYYNEQFF	TGTGCCAGCAAAGTACAGGGTTACTACAATGAGCAGTTCTTC
TRBV3-1/TRBV3-2	TRBJ1-1	.	.	CASSQGRYTEAFF	TGTGCCAGCAGCCAAGGGAGGTACACTGAAGCTTTCTTT
TRBV7-2	TRBJ2-3	few	TRBD2	CASSSFLAGGYTQYF	TGTGCCAGCAGCTCCTTTCTAGCGGGGGGGTATACGCAGTATTTT
TRBV7-3	TRBJ1-1	.	.	CASSSDRNTEAFF	TGTGCCAGCAGTTCAGACAGGAACACTGAAGCTTTCTTT
TRBV27	TRBJ2-2	.	TRBD1	CASSFGQGYTGELFF	TGTGCCAGCAGTTTTGGACAGGGGTACACCGGGGAGCTGTTTTTT
TRBV27	TRBJ1-6	.	TRBD1	CASSLGQLSSYNSPLHF	TGTGCCAGCAGTCTGGGACAGCTGAGCTCCTATAATTCACCCCTCCACTTT
TRBV4-1	TRBJ1-6	.	.	CASSPLFDVTLHF	TGCGCCAGCAGCCCTCTATTCGATGTAACCCTCCACTTT
TRBV19	TRBJ1-2	.	.	CASSIPFEFGYTF	TGTGCCAGTAGTATTCCCTTTGAGTTTGGCTACACCTTC